This TCR beta chain was identified during a study of beta chain features in type 1 diabetes. TCRB transcripts that were expressed got sequenced, as all of the isolated RNA had been reverse transcribed. The protocol was immunoSEQ multiplex PCR, while the TCRdb copy is restricted to in-frame clones and leaves out a portion. This table holds a few hundred thousand clones, roughly a tenth found once. V was clipped by 4 bases and J by 2 bases; unmatched bases: 7. The CDR3 covers 15 residues. The germline gives CDR1 SGHRS, CDR2 YFSETQ. Study-wide points: There was a moderate but significant shortening of TCRB CDR3s in all four CD4+ subsets of Type 1 diabetes patients.

This clone was detected only a few times. Its specificity is not known. Sequencing used naive CD4+ T cells from blood. The clonotype originates from a man younger than 45 with type 1 diabetes. The chain has TRBV5-1 and TRBJ2-3; 7 nucleotides agree with TRBD1. The CDR3 is CASSSPGQPTDTQYF. The CDR3 nucleotides are TGCGCCAGCAGCAGTCCGGGACAGCCCACAGATACGCAGTATTTT.